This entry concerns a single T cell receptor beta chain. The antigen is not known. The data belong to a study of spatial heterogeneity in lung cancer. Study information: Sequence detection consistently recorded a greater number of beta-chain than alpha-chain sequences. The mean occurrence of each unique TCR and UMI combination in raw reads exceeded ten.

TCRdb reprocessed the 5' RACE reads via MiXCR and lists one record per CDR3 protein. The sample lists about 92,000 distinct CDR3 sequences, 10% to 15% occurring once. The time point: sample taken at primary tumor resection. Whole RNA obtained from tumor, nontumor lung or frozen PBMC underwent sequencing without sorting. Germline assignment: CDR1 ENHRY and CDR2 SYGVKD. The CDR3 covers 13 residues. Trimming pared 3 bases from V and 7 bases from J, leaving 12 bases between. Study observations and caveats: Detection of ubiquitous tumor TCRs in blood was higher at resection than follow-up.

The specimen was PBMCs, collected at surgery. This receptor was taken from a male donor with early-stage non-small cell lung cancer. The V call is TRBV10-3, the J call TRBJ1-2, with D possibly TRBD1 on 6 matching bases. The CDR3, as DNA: TGTGCCATCAGTGACCCTACAGGGTTTGGCTACACCTTC. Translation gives CAISDPTGFGYTF.